The following is a T cell receptor beta chain sequence with its context. Its target is unknown. The CDR3 ends on some other residue instead of the conserved phenylalanine or tryptophan, so this is likely a read error. This specimen belongs to a study of T cells in Graves' hyperthyroidism and ophthalmopathy. On the study more broadly: Any treatment followed the collection of peripheral blood at initial diagnosis.

If no ophthalmopathy progression occurred within 18 months, Graves' hyperthyroidism was stable. The study based diagnoses on clinical symptoms, serum thyroxine and TRAb, thyroid ultrasound and orbital computed tomography. Findings and caveats of the study: A median approximately 6.8 months before onset, the model predicted ophthalmopathy.

TCR beta CDR3 sequences were amplified from RNA transcripts. An initial round of RT-PCR targeting the TCR CDR3 relied on the HTBI primer set. TCRdb passed the multiplex PCR reads through MiXCR, listing each CDR3 protein once. The sample consists of hundreds of thousands of distinct CDR3 sequences, 38% of them appearing once. CDR1 and CDR2 from the germline V gene are MGHDK and SYGVNS. This CDR3 is 12 amino acids long. The receptor was derived from a man between 18 and 29 years old with Graves' hyperthyroidism. The chain carries TRBV25-1 and TRBJ2-7, with 10 bases lining up with TRBD1. The sample comprised blood. The CDR3 sequence is CASGDRGYEQYS. The CDR3 region has the DNA TGTGCCAGCGGGGACAGGGGCTACGAACAGTACTCC.